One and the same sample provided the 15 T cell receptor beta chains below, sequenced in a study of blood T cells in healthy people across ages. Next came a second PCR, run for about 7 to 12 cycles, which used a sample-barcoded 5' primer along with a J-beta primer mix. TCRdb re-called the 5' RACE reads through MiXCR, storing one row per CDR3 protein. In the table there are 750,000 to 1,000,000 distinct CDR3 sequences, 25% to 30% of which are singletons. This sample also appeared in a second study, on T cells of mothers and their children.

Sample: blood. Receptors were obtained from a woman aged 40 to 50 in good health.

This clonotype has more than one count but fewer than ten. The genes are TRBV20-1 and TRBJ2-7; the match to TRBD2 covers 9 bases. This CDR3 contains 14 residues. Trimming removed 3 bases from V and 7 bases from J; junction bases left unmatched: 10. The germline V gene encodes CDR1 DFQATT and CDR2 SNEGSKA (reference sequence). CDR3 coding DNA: TGCAGTGCTAGGAGGCGGGGGGGCGTTAATGAGCAGTACTTC. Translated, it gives CSARRRGGVNEQYF.

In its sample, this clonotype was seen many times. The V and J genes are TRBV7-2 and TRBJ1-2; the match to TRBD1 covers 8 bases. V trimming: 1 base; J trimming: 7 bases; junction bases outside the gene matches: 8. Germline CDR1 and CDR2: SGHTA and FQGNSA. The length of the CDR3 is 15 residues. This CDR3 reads CASSLVALDRVGYTF. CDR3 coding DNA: TGTGCCAGCAGCTTAGTGGCTTTGGACAGGGTTGGCTACACCTTC. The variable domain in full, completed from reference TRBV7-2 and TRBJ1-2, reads GAGVSQSPSNKVTEKGKDVELRCDPISGHTALYWYRQSLGQGLEFLIYFQGNSAPDKSGLPSDRFSAERTGGSVSTLTIQRTQQEDSAVYLCASSLVALDRVGYTFGSGTRLTVV.

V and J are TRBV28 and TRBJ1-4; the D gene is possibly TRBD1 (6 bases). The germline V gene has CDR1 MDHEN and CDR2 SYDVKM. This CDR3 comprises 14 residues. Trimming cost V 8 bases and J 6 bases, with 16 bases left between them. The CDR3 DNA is TGTGCCAGCCTATCCCCCGGGGGCGATGAAAAACTGTTTTTT. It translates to CASLSPGGDEKLFF.

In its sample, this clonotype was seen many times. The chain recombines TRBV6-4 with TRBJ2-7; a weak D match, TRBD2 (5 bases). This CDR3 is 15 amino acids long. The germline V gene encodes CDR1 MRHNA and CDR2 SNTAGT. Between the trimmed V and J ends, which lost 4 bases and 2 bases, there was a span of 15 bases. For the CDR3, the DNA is TGTGCCAGCAGTGGCGCTACGAGGGCACCCTACGAGCAGTACTTC. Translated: CASSGATRAPYEQYF.

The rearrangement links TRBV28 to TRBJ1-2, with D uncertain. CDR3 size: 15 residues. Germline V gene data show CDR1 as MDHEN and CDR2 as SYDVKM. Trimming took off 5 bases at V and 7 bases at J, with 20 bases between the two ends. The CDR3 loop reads CASSRADFLPPGYTF. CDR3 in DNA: TGTGCCAGCAGTAGAGCTGACTTCCTTCCCCCTGGCTACACCTTC.

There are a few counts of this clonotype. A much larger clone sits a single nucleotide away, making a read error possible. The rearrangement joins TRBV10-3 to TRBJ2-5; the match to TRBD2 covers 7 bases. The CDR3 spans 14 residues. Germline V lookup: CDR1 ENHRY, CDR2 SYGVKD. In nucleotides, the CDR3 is TGTGCCATCAGTGATGAGCGGGGAGGAGAGGCCCAGTACTTC. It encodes CAISDERGGEAQYF.

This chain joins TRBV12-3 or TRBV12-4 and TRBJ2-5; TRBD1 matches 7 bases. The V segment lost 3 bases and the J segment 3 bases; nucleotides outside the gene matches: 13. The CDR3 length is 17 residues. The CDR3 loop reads CASSFAGTGDQEETQYF. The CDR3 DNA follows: TGTGCCAGCAGTTTCGCGGGCACAGGGGACCAAGAAGAGACCCAGTACTTC.

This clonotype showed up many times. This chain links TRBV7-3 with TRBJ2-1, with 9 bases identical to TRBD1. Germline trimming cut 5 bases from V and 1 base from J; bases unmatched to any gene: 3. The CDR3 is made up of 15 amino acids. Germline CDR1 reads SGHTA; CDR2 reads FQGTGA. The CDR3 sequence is CASSHGQGSYNEQFF. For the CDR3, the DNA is TGTGCCAGCAGCCACGGACAGGGGTCCTACAATGAGCAGTTCTTC. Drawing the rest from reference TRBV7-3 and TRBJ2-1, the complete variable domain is GAGVSQTPSNKVTEKGKYVELRCDPISGHTALYWYRQSLGQGPEFLIYFQGTGAADDSGLPNDRFFAVRPEGSVSTLKIQRTERGDSAVYLCASSHGQGSYNEQFFGPGTRLTVL.

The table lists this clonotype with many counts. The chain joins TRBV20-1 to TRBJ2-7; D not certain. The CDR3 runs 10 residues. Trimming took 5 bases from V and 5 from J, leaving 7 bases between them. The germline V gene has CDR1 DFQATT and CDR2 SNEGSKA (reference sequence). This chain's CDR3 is CSARVNEQYF. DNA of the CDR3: TGCAGTGCTCGCGTGAACGAGCAGTACTTC.

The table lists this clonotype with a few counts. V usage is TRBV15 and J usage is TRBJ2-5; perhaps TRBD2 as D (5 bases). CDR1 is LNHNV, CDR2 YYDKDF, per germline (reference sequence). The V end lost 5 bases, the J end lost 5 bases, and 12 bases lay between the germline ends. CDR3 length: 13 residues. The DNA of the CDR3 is TGTGCCACCAGCGGAGGAGGCGGGGAGACCCAGTACTTC. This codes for CATSGGGGETQYF.

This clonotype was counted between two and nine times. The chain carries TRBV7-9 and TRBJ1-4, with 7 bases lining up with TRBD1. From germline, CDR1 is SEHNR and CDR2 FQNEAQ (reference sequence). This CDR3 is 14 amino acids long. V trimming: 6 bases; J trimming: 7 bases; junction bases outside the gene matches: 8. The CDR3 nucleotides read TGTGCCAGCAGTCCCGGGACAGTAGTTGAAAAACTGTTTTTT. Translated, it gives CASSPGTVVEKLFF.

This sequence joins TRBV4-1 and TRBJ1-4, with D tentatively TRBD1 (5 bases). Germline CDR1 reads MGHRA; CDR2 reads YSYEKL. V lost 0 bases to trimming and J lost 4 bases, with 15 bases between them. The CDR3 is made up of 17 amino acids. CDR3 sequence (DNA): TGCGCCAGCAGCCAAGATCGTTGGGGGAGAAGTAATGAAAAACTGTTTTTT. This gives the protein CASSQDRWGRSNEKLFF.

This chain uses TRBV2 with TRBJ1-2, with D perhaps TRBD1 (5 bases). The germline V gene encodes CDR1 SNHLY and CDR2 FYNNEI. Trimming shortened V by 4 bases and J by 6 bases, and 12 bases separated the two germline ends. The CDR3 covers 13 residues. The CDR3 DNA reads TGTGCCAGCAGTGGGGGACTTTTTAATGGCTACACCTTC. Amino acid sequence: CASSGGLFNGYTF. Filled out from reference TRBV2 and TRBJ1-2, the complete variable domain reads EPEVTQTPSHQVTQMGQEVILRCVPISNHLYFYWYRQILGQKVEFLVSFYNNEISEKSEIFDDQFSVERPDGSNFTLKIRSTKLEDSAMYFCASSGGLFNGYTFGSGTRLTVV.

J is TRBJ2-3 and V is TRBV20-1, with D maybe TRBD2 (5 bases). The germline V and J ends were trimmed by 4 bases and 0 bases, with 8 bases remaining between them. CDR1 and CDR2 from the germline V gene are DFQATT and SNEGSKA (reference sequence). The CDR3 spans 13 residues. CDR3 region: CSANPGSTDTQYF. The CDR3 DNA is TGCAGTGCTAATCCGGGGAGCACAGATACGCAGTATTTT.

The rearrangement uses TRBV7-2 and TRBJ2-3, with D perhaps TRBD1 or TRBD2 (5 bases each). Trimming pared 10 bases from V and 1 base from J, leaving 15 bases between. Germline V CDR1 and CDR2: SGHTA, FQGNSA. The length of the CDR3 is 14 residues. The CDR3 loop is CAMERGAGTDTQYF. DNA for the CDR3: TGTGCCATGGAGCGAGGGGCTGGCACAGATACGCAGTATTTT.